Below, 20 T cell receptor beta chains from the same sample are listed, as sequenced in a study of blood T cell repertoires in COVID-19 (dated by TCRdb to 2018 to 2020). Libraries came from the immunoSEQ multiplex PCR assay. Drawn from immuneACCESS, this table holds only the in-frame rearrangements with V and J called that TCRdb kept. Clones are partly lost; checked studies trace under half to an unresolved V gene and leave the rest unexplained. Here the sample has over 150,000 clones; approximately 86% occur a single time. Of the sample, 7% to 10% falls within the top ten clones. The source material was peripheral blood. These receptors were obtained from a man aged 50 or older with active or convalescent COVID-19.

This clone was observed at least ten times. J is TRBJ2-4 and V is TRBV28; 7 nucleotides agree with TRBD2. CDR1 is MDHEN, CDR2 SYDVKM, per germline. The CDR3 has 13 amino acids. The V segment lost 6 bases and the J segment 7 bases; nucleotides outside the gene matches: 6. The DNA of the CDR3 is TGTGCCAGCAGCTCCGGACTAGATAACATTCAGTACTTC. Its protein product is CASSSGLDNIQYF.

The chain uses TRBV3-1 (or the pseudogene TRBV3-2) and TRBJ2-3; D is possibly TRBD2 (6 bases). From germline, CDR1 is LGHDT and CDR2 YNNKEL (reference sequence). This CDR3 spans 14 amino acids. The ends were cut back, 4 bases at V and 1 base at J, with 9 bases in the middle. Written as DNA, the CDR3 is TGTGCCAGCAGCCTTTCGGGGGGCACAGATACGCAGTATTTT. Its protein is CASSLSGGTDTQYF.

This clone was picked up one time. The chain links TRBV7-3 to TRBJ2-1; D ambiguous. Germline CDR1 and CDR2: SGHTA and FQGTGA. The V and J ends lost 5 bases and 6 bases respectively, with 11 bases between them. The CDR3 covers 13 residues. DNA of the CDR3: TGTGCCAGCAGCCCTTCTATAGCCAATGAGCAGTTCTTC. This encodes CASSPSIANEQFF.

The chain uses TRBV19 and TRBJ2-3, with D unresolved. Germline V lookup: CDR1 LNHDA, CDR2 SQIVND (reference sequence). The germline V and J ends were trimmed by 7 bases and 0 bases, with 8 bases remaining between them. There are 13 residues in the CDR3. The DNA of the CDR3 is TGTGCCAGTAACTACGGTAGCACAGATACGCAGTATTTT. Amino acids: CASNYGSTDTQYF.

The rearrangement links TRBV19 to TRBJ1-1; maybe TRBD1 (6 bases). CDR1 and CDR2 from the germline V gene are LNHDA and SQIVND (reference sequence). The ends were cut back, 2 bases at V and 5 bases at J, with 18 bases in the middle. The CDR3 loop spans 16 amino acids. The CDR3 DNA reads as TGTGCCAGTAGTATACGGGACGGCAGGGGAAGGACTGAAGCTTTCTTT. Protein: CASSIRDGRGRTEAFF.

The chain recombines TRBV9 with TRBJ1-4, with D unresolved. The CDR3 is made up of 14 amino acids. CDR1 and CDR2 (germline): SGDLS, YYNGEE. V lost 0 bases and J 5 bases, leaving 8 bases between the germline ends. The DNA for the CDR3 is TGTGCCAGCAGCGTAGCTCACCGGAATGAAAAACTGTTTTTT. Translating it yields CASSVAHRNEKLFF.

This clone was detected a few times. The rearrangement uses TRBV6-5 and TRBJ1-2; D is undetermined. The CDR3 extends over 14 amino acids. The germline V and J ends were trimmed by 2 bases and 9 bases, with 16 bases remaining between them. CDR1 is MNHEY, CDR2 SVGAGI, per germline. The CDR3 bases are TGTGCCAGCAGTTACAGGACTGGGGAAACGAGCTACACCTTC. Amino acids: CASSYRTGETSYTF.

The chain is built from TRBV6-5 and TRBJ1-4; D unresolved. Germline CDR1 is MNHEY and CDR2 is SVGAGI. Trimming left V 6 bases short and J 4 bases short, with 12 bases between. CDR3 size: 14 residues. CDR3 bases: TGTGCCAGCAGAGTTCTGAGACATAATGAAAAACTGTTTTTT. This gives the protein CASRVLRHNEKLFF.

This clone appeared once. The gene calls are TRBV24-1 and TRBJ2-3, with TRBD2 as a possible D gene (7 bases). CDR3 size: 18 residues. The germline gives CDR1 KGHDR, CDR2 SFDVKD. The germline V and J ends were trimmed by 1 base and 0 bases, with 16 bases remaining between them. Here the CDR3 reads CATSDFYGGPSSTDTQYF. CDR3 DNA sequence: TGTGCCACCAGTGATTTTTACGGGGGGCCTTCTAGCACAGATACGCAGTATTTT.

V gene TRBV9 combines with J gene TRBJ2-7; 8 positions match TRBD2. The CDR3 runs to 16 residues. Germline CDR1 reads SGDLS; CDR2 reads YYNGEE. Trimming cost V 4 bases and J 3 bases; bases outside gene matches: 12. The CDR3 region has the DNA TGTGCCAGCAGCTCCCAATGGGCGGGAGGATTCTACGAGCAGTACTTC. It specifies CASSSQWAGGFYEQYF.

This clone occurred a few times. CDR3 region: CSVAGGVEVGYGYTF. The CDR3 bases are TGCAGCGTTGCTGGCGGGGTTGAGGTCGGCTATGGCTACACCTTC. The chain couples TRBV29-1 to TRBJ1-2; D not certain. Trimming removed 4 bases at V and 4 bases at J, with 19 bases between. CDR1 and CDR2 (germline): SQVTM, ANQGSEA. This CDR3 is 15 amino acids long.

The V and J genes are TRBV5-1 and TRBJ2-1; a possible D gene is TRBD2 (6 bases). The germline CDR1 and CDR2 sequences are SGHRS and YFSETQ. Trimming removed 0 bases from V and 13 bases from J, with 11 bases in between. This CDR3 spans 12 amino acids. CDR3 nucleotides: TGCGCCAGCAGCTTGGATCAGGGAGGTCAGTTCTTC. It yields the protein CASSLDQGGQFF.

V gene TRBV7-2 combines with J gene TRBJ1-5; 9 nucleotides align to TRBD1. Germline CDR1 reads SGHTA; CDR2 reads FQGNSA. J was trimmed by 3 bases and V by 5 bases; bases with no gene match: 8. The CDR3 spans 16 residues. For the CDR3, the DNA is TGTGCCAGCAGCCCGGGACAGGGCCGACCCAATCAGCCCCAGCATTTT. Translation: CASSPGQGRPNQPQHF.

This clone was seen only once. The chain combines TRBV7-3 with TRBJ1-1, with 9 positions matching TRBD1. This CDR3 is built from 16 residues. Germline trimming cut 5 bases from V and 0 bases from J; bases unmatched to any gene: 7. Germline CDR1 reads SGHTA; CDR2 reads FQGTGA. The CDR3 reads CASSRDRADVNTEAFF. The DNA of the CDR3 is TGTGCCAGCAGCCGGGACAGGGCAGATGTGAACACTGAAGCTTTCTTT.

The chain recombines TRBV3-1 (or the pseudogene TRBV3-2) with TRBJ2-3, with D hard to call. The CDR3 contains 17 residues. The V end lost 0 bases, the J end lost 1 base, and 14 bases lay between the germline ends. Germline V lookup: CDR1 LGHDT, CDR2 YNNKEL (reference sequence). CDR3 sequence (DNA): TGTGCCAGCAGCCAAGACTACCCAGGCATGGGCACAGATACGCAGTATTTT. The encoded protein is CASSQDYPGMGTDTQYF.

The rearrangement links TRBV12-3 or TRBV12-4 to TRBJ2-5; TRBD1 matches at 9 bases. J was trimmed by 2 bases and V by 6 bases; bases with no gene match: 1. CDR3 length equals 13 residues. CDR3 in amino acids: CASSDRGQETQYF. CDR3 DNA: TGTGCCAGCAGCGACAGGGGGCAAGAGACCCAGTACTTC.

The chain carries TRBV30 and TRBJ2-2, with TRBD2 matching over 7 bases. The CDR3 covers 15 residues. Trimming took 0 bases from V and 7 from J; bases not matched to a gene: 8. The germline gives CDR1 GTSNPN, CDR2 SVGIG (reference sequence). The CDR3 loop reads CAWSVGGSGGGELFF. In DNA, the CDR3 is TGTGCCTGGAGTGTGGGCGGGAGCGGAGGCGGGGAGCTGTTTTTT.

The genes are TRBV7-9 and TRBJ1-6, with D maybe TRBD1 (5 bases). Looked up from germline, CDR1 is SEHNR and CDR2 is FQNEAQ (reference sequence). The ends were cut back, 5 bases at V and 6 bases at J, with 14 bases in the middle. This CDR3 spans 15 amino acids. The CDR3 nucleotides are TGTGCCAGCAGCGGCCTCAGGGAGGGTAATTCACCCCTCCACTTT. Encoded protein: CASSGLREGNSPLHF.

The CDR3 sequence: CASSPQTGEQFF. The CDR3 DNA follows: TGTGCCAGCTCACCCCAGACAGGAGAGCAGTTCTTC. V gene TRBV18 combines with J gene TRBJ2-1; D perhaps matches TRBD1 (6 bases). V was cut by 3 bases and J by 10 bases, with 10 bases left in between. Germline values: CDR1 KGHSH, CDR2 LQKENI. CDR3 length equals 12 residues.

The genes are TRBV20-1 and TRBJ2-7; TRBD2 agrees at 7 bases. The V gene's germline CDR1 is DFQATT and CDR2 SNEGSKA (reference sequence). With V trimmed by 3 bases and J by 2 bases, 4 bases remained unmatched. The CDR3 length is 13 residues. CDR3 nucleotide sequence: TGCAGTGCTAGTGTGGGGGGGGCCTACGAGCAGTACTTC. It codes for CSASVGGAYEQYF.